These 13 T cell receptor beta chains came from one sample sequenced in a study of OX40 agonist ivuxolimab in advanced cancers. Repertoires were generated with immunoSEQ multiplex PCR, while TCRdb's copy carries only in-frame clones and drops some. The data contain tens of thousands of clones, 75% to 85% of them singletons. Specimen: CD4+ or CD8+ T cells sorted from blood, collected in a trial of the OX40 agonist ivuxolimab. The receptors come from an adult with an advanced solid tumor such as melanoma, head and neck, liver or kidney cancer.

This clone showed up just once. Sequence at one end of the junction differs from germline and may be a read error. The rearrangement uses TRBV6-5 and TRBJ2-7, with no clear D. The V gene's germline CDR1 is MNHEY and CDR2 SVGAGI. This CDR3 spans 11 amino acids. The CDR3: CASSEVEHPNF. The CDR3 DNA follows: TGTGCCAGCAGTGAAGTAGAACACCCTAACTTC.

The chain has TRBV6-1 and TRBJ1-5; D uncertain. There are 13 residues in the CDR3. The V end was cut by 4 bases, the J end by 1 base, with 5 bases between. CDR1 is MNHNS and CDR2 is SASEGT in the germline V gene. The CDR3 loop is CASSVRSNQPQHF. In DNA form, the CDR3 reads TGTGCCAGCAGTGTGAGAAGCAATCAGCCCCAGCATTTT.

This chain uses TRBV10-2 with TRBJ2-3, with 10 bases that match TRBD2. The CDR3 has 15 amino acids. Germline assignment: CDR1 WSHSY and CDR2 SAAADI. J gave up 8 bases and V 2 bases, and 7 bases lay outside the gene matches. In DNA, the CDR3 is TGCGCCAGCAGTGAGGTAGCGGGAGGAATTGCTACGCAGTATTTT. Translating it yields CASSEVAGGIATQYF.

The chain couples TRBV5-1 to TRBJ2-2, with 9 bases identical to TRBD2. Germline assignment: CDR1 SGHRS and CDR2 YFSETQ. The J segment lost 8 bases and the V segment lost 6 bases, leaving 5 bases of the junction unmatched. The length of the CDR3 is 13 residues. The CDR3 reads CASIASGMGELFF. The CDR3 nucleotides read TGCGCCAGCATCGCTAGCGGGATGGGGGAGCTGTTTTTT.

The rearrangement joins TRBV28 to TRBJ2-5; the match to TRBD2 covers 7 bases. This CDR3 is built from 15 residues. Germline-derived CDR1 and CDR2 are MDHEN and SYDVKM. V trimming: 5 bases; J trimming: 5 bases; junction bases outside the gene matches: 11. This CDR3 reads CASSLGGDLSETQYF. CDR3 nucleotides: TGTGCCAGCAGTCTTGGGGGGGACTTAAGCGAGACCCAGTACTTC. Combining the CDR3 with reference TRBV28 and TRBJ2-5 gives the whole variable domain DVKVTQSSRYLVKRTGEKVFLECVQDMDHENMFWYRQDPGLGLRLIYFSYDVKMKEKGDIPEGYSVSREKKERFSLILESASTNQTSMYLCASSLGGDLSETQYFGPGTRLLVL.

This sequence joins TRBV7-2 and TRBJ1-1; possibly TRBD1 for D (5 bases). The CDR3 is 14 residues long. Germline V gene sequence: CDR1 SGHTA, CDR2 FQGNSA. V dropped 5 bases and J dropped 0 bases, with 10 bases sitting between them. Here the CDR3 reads CASSVETVNTEAFF. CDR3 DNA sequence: TGTGCCAGCAGCGTAGAGACAGTGAACACTGAAGCTTTCTTT.

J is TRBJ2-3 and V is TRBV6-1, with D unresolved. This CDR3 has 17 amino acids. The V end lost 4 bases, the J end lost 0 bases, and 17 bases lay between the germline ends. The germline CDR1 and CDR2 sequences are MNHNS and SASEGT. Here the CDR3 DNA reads TGTGCCAGCAGTGTCCGTAGACTTGAAATTAGCACAGATACGCAGTATTTT. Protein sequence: CASSVRRLEISTDTQYF.

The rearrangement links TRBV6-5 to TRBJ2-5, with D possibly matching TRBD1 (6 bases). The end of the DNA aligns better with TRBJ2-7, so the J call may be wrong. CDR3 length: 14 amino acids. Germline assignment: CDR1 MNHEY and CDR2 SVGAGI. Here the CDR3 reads CASSPHGQNYEQYF. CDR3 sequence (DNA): TGTGCCAGCAGTCCACACGGACAGAACTACGAGCAGTACTTC.

The CDR3 here is CASRPGQNLNYGYTF. The CDR3 bases are TGTGCCAGCAGACCCGGACAGAATCTTAACTATGGCTACACCTTC. V and J are TRBV6-1 and TRBJ1-2; a possible D gene is TRBD1 (6 bases). CDR1 MNHNS and CDR2 SASEGT come from the germline V gene. This CDR3 has 15 amino acids. V shed 6 bases and J shed 1 base, with 15 bases lying between them.

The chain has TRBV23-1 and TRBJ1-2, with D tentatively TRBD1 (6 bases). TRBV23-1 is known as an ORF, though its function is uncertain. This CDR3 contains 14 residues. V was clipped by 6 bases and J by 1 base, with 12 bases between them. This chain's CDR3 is CASSQGSFNYGYTF. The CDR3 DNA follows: TGCGCCAGCAGCCAGGGGAGCTTTAACTATGGCTACACCTTC.

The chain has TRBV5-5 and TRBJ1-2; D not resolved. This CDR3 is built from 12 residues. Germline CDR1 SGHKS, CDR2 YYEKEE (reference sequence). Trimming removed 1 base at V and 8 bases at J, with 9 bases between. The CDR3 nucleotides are TGTGCCAGCAGCTTGAGTAGGGAGGGCTACACCTTC. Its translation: CASSLSREGYTF.

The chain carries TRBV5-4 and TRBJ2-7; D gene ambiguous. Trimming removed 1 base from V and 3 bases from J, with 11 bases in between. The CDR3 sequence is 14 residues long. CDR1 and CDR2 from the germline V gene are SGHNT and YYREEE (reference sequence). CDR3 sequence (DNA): TGTGCCAGCAGCTTGAAGGGTACTCTCTACGAGCAGTACTTC. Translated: CASSLKGTLYEQYF.

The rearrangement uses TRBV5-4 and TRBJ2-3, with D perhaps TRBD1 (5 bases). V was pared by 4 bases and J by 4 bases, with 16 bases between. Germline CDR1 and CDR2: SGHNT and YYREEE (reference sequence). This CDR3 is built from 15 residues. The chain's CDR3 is CASSPQGTLPDTQYF. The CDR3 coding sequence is TGTGCCAGCAGCCCCCAGGGTACCCTTCCAGATACGCAGTATTTT.